This TCR beta chain was found in a study of patients and donors after allogeneic stem cell transplantation. The CDR3 sequence is 11 residues long. V dropped 3 bases and J dropped 4 bases, with 4 bases sitting between them. CDR1 is DFQATT, CDR2 SNEGSKA, per germline (reference sequence). One entry per CDR3 protein, called by TCRdb with MiXCR from the RT-PCR reads. The sample yields hundreds of thousands of distinct CDR3 sequences, around 16% seen once. The clonotype originates from a human donor who was either an allogeneic HSCT recipient or a stem cell or donor lymphocyte infusion donor (not recorded which). It is not recorded whose cells these are; they may come from a transplant donor. The sequencing input was blood, either unsorted or a sorted T cell fraction (not recorded which). V usage is TRBV20-1 and J usage is TRBJ2-1; D is ambiguous. The CDR3 spells CSARPYNEQFF. The CDR3 DNA reads TGCAGTGCTAGGCCGTACAATGAGCAGTTCTTC.